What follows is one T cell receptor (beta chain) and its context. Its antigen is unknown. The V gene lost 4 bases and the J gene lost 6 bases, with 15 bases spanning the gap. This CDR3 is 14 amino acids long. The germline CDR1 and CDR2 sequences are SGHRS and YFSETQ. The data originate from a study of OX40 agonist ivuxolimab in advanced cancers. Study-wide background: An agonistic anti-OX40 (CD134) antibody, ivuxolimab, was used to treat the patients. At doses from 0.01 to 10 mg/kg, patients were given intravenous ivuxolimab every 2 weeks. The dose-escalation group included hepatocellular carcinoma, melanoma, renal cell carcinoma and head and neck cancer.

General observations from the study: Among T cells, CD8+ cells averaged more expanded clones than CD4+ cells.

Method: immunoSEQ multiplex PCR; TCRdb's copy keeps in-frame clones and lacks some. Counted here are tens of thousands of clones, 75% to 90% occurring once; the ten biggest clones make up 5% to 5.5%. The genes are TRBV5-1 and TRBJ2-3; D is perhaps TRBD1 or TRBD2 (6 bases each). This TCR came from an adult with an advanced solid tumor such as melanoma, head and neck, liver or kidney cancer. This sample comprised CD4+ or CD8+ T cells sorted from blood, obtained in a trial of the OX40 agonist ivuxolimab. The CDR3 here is CASSPNGGWDTQYF. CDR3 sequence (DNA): TGCGCCAGCAGCCCGAACGGGGGCTGGGATACGCAGTATTTT.